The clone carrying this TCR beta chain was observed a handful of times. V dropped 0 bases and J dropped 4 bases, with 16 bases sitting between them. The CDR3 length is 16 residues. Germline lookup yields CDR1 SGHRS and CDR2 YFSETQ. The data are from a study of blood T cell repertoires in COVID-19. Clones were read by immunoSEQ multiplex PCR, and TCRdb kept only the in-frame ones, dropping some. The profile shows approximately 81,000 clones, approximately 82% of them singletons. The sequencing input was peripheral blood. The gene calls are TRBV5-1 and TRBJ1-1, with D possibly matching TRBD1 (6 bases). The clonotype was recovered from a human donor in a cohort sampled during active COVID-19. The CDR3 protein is CASSLEGTPGATEAFF. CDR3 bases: TGCGCCAGCAGCTTGGAGGGTACGCCAGGGGCCACTGAAGCTTTCTTT.